The 16 T cell receptor beta chains below were found in one sample sequenced in a study of blood T cell repertoires in COVID-19. The table came from immunoSEQ multiplex PCR; TCRdb's copy has only in-frame clones and leaves some out. The sample holds 450,000 or so clones, roughly 89% seen once. The material sequenced was peripheral blood. Receptor source: a man in his late teens or twenties with COVID-19, enrolled during active disease.

The J gene is TRBJ2-5, the V gene TRBV19; D might be TRBD2 (7 bases). Germline V CDR1 and CDR2: LNHDA, SQIVND (reference sequence). Deletions cut 4 bases from V and 4 bases from J, with 16 bases between. The CDR3 length is 15 residues. CDR3: CASSKRHRGGETQYF. The CDR3 DNA sequence: TGTGCCAGTAGTAAACGACATAGGGGGGGAGAGACCCAGTACTTC.

The CDR3 coding sequence is TGTGCCAGCAGCTTAGTTCGCGGGAGTCTCAGCACAGATACGCAGTATTTT. It is translated as CASSLVRGSLSTDTQYF. The rearrangement links TRBV5-4 to TRBJ2-3; 7 nucleotides match TRBD2. The CDR3 runs to 17 residues. Germline assignment: CDR1 SGHNT and CDR2 YYREEE (reference sequence). The ends lost 2 bases at V and 0 bases at J; junction bases unmatched: 9.

V and J are TRBV5-6 and TRBJ2-2; 7 bases map to TRBD1. Germline loops: CDR1 SGHDT, CDR2 YYEEEE. V dropped 4 bases and J dropped 5; count of bases not matched to a gene: 11. CDR3 size: 16 residues. CDR3 protein: CASSPGNRGGTGELFF. The CDR3 nucleotides are TGTGCCAGCAGCCCAGGGAACAGGGGCGGAACCGGGGAGCTGTTTTTT.

The genes are TRBV12-3 or TRBV12-4 and TRBJ1-1, with TRBD1 identical over 9 bases. The CDR3 loop spans 13 amino acids. V lost 7 bases to trimming and J lost 5 bases; unmatched junction nucleotides: 5. CDR3 loop: CASTTGGRTEAFF. CDR3 nucleotides: TGTGCCAGCACTACAGGGGGCAGGACTGAAGCTTTCTTT.

The chain couples TRBV18 to TRBJ1-2; a possible D gene is TRBD1 (6 bases). CDR1 is KGHSH and CDR2 is LQKENI in the germline V gene. V gave up 2 bases and J gave up 8 bases, with 15 bases separating them. The CDR3 has 14 amino acids. DNA for the CDR3: TGTGCCAGCTCACCAGGCGACAGGTTTGGCGGCTACACCTTC. Protein: CASSPGDRFGGYTF.

The chain has TRBV5-6 and TRBJ1-2; D gene uncertain. The germline gives CDR1 SGHDT, CDR2 YYEEEE. V dropped 1 base and J dropped 8 bases, with 15 bases sitting between them. The CDR3 sequence is 14 residues long. The CDR3 loop is CASSLWSSRWGYTF. The CDR3 DNA reads as TGTGCCAGCAGCTTGTGGTCGTCCCGGTGGGGCTACACCTTC.

The genes are TRBV28 and TRBJ1-4; TRBD1 aligns across 7 bases. The CDR3 extends over 15 amino acids. CDR1 is MDHEN and CDR2 is SYDVKM in the germline V gene. The V gene end was trimmed by 1 base and the J gene end by 5 bases; junction bases not matched to a gene: 4. DNA for the CDR3: TGTGCCAGCAGTTTATCAGGGACAGCAAATGAAAAACTGTTTTTT. This translates into CASSLSGTANEKLFF.

V usage is TRBV11-3 and J usage is TRBJ2-1; TRBD2 agrees at 11 bases. Per the germline V gene, CDR1 is SGHNT and CDR2 is YENEEA. With 5 bases clipped from V and 4 bases from J, the junction kept 7 bases outside the gene matches. CDR3 length equals 16 residues. The CDR3 loop reads CASSQTSGTQYNEQFF. The CDR3 region has the DNA TGTGCCAGCAGCCAGACTAGCGGGACTCAATACAATGAGCAGTTCTTC.

On this clone: This CDR3 is also generated by other DNA sequences in the sample. This sequence joins TRBV5-1 and TRBJ1-4; 8 nucleotides match TRBD1. Trimming cost V 4 bases and J 8 bases; bases outside gene matches: 7. There are 14 residues in the CDR3. Germline-derived CDR1 and CDR2 are SGHRS and YFSETQ. CDR3 protein: CASSPGTGGEKLFF. CDR3 nucleotides: TGCGCCAGCAGCCCCGGGACAGGAGGGGAAAAACTGTTTTTT.

This clone was seen a few times. J is TRBJ2-2 and V is TRBV18, with a possible D match to TRBD2 (5 bases). V shed 0 bases and J shed 1 base, with 9 bases lying between them. The germline gives CDR1 KGHSH, CDR2 LQKENI. The CDR3 runs to 16 residues. The CDR3 protein is CASSPPVGLNTGELFF. DNA of the CDR3: TGTGCCAGCTCACCACCAGTCGGACTGAACACCGGGGAGCTGTTTTTT.

This clone was seen a single time. This chain connects TRBV30 to TRBJ1-4, with a possible D match to TRBD1 (6 bases). The CDR3 covers 12 residues. Germline-derived CDR1 and CDR2 are GTSNPN and SVGIG (reference sequence). V was pared by 8 bases and J by 4 bases, with 11 bases between. CDR3 coding DNA: TGTGCCGGCGCGGACAGTAATGAAAAACTGTTTTTT. Translating gives CAGADSNEKLFF.

V usage is TRBV5-6 and J usage is TRBJ1-5, with TRBD1 as a possible D gene (6 bases). Germline V CDR1 and CDR2: SGHDT, YYEEEE. The CDR3 totals 14 residues. The germline V and J ends were trimmed by 4 bases and 5 bases, with 13 bases remaining between them. CDR3 region: CASSRRGAYQPQHF. In nucleotides, the CDR3 is TGTGCCAGCAGCCGCCGGGGGGCCTATCAGCCCCAGCATTTT.

This clone was seen just once. The genes are TRBV19 and TRBJ2-1, with D hard to call. Germline CDR1 LNHDA, CDR2 SQIVND (reference sequence). The CDR3 is 17 amino acids. V lost 5 bases and J 0 bases, leaving 17 bases between the germline ends. CDR3 residues: CASSHTSGSSSYNEQFF. The CDR3 nucleotides are TGTGCCAGTAGTCACACCTCCGGGTCGAGCTCCTACAATGAGCAGTTCTTC.

The J gene is TRBJ2-1, the V gene TRBV24-1; tentative D call: TRBD2 (6 bases). The CDR3 spans 14 residues. V was cut by 7 bases and J by 0 bases, with 9 bases left in between. Per the germline V gene, CDR1 is KGHDR and CDR2 is SFDVKD. CDR3 residues: CATRDGGSYNEQFF. The CDR3 DNA reads as TGTGCCACCAGAGACGGGGGCTCCTACAATGAGCAGTTCTTC.

The chain's CDR3 is CASSESDRGSKETQYF. CDR3 bases: TGTGCCAGCAGTGAATCGGACAGGGGTAGTAAAGAGACCCAGTACTTC. The V gene is TRBV6-1, the J gene TRBJ2-5, with TRBD1 identical over 9 bases. Trimming cost V 2 bases and J 3 bases; bases outside gene matches: 7. Germline lookup yields CDR1 MNHNS and CDR2 SASEGT. The length of the CDR3 is 16 residues.

The CDR3 is CASSLGQGSTGELFF. CDR3 sequence (DNA): TGTGCCAGCAGCTTGGGACAGGGGAGCACCGGGGAGCTGTTTTTT. This chain connects TRBV5-5 to TRBJ2-2; 8 positions agree with TRBD1. The CDR3 sequence is 15 residues long. V dropped 0 bases and J dropped 4; count of bases not matched to a gene: 2. Germline CDR1 and CDR2: SGHKS and YYEKEE (reference sequence).